The 13 T cell receptor beta chains below all came from one sample that was sequenced in a study of beta chain features in type 1 diabetes. TCRB transcripts that were expressed got sequenced, as all of the isolated RNA had been reverse transcribed. Libraries were prepared by immunoSEQ multiplex PCR; TCRdb keeps only in-frame clonotypes and omits some of them. The sample contains under 250,000 clones, 13% to 15% of which appear only once. The sequenced material came from naive CD4+ T cells from blood. These receptor sequences come from a woman aged 40 to 50 in good health.

The V gene is TRBV28, the J gene TRBJ1-5; maybe TRBD1 (5 bases). The CDR3 spans 15 residues. V was pared by 7 bases and J by 8 bases, with 21 bases between. CDR1 is MDHEN, CDR2 SYDVKM, per germline. DNA for the CDR3: TGTGCCAGCACCGCTATAGAGGGGACTGCAAAGCCCCAGCATTTT. This encodes CASTAIEGTAKPQHF.

This clone came up a few times. This rearrangement joins TRBV5-4 to TRBJ1-4; possibly TRBD1 for D (5 bases). V was pared by 6 bases and J by 1 base, with 13 bases between. This CDR3 comprises 15 residues. Looked up from germline, CDR1 is SGHNT and CDR2 is YYREEE (reference sequence). This chain's CDR3 is CASTNGRGTNEKLFF. The CDR3, as DNA: TGTGCCAGCACCAATGGGAGGGGAACTAATGAAAAACTGTTTTTT. Supplemented by reference TRBV5-4 and TRBJ1-4, the full variable domain reads ETGVTQSPTHLIKTRGQQVTLRCSSQSGHNTVSWYQQALGQGPQFIFQYYREEENGRGNFPPRFSGLQFPNYSSELNVNALELDDSALYLCASTNGRGTNEKLFFGSGTQLSVL.

This clone was detected only a few times. The chain is built from TRBV6-5 and TRBJ1-1; D not resolved. The CDR3 covers 14 residues. Germline V CDR1 and CDR2: MNHEY, SVGAGI. V lost 2 bases and J 2 bases, leaving 9 bases between the germline ends. The DNA for the CDR3 is TGTGCCAGCAGTTACCTCCCCCGTAACACTGAAGCTTTCTTT. This sequence encodes CASSYLPRNTEAFF.

The rearrangement joins TRBV9 to TRBJ2-7; TRBD1 aligns across 9 bases. The V gene's germline CDR1 is SGDLS and CDR2 YYNGEE. The J segment lost 2 bases and the V segment lost 0 bases, leaving 9 bases of the junction unmatched. The CDR3 covers 17 residues. The CDR3 here is CASSVAAGQGIPYEQYF. CDR3 sequence (DNA): TGTGCCAGCAGCGTAGCGGCAGGACAGGGGATCCCCTACGAGCAGTACTTC.

This clone turned up a few times. This rearrangement joins TRBV6-4 to TRBJ1-1; 7 nucleotides align to TRBD1. Germline V lookup: CDR1 MRHNA, CDR2 SNTAGT. V shed 3 bases, J shed 7 bases, and the junction held 5 bases outside the gene matches. The CDR3 extends over 13 amino acids. CDR3 DNA: TGTGCCAGCAGTGAATTGACAGGGCGTGAAGCTTTCTTT. Translating gives CASSELTGREAFF.

The chain combines TRBV11-2 with TRBJ1-2, with a weak D call TRBD1 (6 bases). Germline V gene sequence: CDR1 SGHAT, CDR2 FQNNGV. V was clipped by 3 bases and J by 1 base, with 9 bases between them. The CDR3 loop spans 14 amino acids. The chain's CDR3 is CASSFDRINYGYTF. In DNA form, the CDR3 reads TGTGCCAGCAGCTTTGACAGGATTAACTATGGCTACACCTTC.

This clone was detected a few times. The CDR3 region has the DNA TGTGCCAGCAGCTCGCCCTCGTCCGGGGGATACGAGACCCAGTACTTC. This gives the protein CASSSPSSGGYETQYF. The chain combines TRBV7-2 with TRBJ2-5; possibly TRBD2 for D (6 bases). The CDR3 is 16 amino acids. The germline CDR1 and CDR2 sequences are SGHTA and FQGNSA. With 4 bases removed from V and 5 bases from J, the gap between germline ends came to 20 bases.

This clone has just a few counts. The chain joins TRBV7-9 to TRBJ2-1, with TRBD2 identical over 7 bases. This CDR3 is 14 amino acids long. Germline V gene data show CDR1 as SEHNR and CDR2 as FQNEAQ (reference sequence). With V trimmed by 5 bases and J by 1 base, 2 bases remained unmatched. Here the CDR3 DNA reads TGTGCCAGCAGCCCGGGACTATCCTACAATGAGCAGTTCTTC. Protein sequence: CASSPGLSYNEQFF.

The rearrangement links TRBV7-9 to TRBJ2-7; 8 positions agree with TRBD1. The CDR3 loop spans 15 amino acids. V gave up 1 base and J gave up 2 bases; unmatched junction bases: 4. Germline CDR1 is SEHNR and CDR2 is FQNEAQ (reference sequence). For the CDR3, the DNA is TGTGCCAGCAGCTTAGGACAGGGGATAGCCTACGAGCAGTACTTC. Its protein is CASSLGQGIAYEQYF.

J is TRBJ2-3 and V is TRBV5-1; perhaps TRBD2 as D (5 bases). Per the germline V gene, CDR1 is SGHRS and CDR2 is YFSETQ. This CDR3 has 14 residues. Trimming shortened V by 4 bases and J by 2 bases, and 11 bases separated the two germline ends. In DNA, the CDR3 is TGCGCCAGCAGCCAGACCGGGAACACAGATACGCAGTATTTT. Residues: CASSQTGNTDTQYF.

The table lists this clone with a few counts. This chain connects TRBV5-1 to TRBJ2-7, with TRBD2 matching 12 bases. The germline V gene has CDR1 SGHRS and CDR2 YFSETQ. The CDR3 runs to 15 residues. After removal of 4 bases from V and 2 bases from J, the junction contained 4 bases not matched to a gene. Here the CDR3 reads CASSPWTSGAYEQYF. The CDR3 nucleotides are TGCGCCAGCAGCCCCTGGACTAGCGGGGCCTACGAGCAGTACTTC.

The genes are TRBV9 and TRBJ2-2; 13 nucleotides align to TRBD2. CDR1 is SGDLS, CDR2 YYNGEE, per germline. Unmatched junction bases numbered 4, after V lost 6 bases and J lost 2 bases. CDR3 length: 16 residues. The CDR3 reads CASTRTSGGNTGELFF. In nucleotides, the CDR3 is TGTGCCAGCACCCGGACTAGCGGGGGTAACACCGGGGAGCTGTTTTTT. The variable domain in full, with the rest retrieved from reference TRBV9 and TRBJ2-2, is DSGVTQTPKHLITATGQRVTLRCSPRSGDLSVYWYQQSLDQGLQFLIQYYNGEERAKGNILERFSAQQFPDLHSELNLSSLELGDSALYFCASTRTSGGNTGELFFGEGSRLTVL.

This chain connects TRBV12-5 to TRBJ2-5, with D possibly matching TRBD2 (6 bases). Trimming took off 5 bases at V and 4 bases at J, with 14 bases between the two ends. The germline CDR1 and CDR2 sequences are LGHNT and FRNRAP. The CDR3 runs to 14 residues. CDR3 in DNA: TGTGCTAGTGGTCCGGGATCCGGGGGAGAGACCCAGTACTTC. As protein: CASGPGSGGETQYF. Supplemented by reference TRBV12-5 and TRBJ2-5, the full variable domain reads DARVTQTPRHKVTEMGQEVTMRCQPILGHNTVFWYRQTMMQGLELLAYFRNRAPLDDSGMPKDRFSAEMPDATLATLKIQPSEPRDSAVYFCASGPGSGGETQYFGPGTRLLVL.